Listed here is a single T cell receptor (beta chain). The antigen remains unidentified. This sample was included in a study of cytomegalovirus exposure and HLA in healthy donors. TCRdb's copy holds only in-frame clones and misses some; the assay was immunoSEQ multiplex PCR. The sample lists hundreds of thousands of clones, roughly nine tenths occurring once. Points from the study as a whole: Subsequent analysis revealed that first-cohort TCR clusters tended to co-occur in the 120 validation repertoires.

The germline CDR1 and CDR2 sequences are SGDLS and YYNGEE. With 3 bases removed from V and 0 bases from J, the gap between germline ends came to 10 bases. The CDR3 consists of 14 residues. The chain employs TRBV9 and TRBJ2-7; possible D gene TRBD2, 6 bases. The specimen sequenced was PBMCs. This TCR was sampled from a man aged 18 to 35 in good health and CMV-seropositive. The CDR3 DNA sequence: TGTGCCAGCAGCGGGGCGGGACTCTCCTACGAGCAGTACTTC. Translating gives CASSGAGLSYEQYF.